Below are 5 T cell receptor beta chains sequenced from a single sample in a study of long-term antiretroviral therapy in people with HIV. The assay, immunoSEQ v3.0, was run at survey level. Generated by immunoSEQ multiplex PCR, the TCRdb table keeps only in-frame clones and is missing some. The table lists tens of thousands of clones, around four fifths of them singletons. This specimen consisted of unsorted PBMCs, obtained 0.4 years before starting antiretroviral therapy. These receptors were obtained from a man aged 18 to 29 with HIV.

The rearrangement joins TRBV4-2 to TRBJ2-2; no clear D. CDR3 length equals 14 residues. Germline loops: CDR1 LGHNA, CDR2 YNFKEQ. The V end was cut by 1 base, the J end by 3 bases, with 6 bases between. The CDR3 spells CASSQVGYTGELFF. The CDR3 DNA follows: TGTGCCAGCAGCCAAGTAGGATACACCGGGGAGCTGTTTTTT.

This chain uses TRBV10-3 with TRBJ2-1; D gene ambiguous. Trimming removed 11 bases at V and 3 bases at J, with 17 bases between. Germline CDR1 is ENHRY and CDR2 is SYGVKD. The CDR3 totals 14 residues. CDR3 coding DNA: TGTGCCGCGGCCGTGGCTTGGGGCTACAATGAGCAGTTCTTC. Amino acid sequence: CAAAVAWGYNEQFF.

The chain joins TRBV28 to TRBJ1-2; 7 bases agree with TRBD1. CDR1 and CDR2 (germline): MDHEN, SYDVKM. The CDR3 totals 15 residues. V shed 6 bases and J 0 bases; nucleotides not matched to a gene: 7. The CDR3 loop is CASSPGTASNYGYTF. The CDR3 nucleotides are TGTGCCAGCAGCCCCGGGACAGCTTCTAACTATGGCTACACCTTC.

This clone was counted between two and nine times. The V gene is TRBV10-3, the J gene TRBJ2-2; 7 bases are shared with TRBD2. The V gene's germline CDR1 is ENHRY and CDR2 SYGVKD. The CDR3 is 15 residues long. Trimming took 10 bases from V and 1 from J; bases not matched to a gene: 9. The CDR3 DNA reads TGTGCCACCGCGGGGACTACTGGGAACACCGGGGAGCTGTTTTTT. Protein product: CATAGTTGNTGELFF.

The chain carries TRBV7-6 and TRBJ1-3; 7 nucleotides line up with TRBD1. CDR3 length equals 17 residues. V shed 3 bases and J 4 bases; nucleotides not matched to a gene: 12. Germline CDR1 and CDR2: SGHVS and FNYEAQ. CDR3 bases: TGTGCCAGCAGCTTGATGGGAGACAGGGTTTCAGGAAACACCATATATTTT. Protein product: CASSLMGDRVSGNTIYF.